A single sample gave rise to the 18 T cell receptor beta chains below, sequenced in a study of blood T cell repertoires in COVID-19. Measured with immunoSEQ multiplex PCR; TCRdb has only the in-frame clones, and not every one. Of around 150,000 clones listed, about four fifths are singletons. Sequenced sample: peripheral blood. The source of these receptors is a woman aged 55-70 years with active or convalescent COVID-19.

The chain joins TRBV19 to TRBJ2-5, with TRBD2 matching over 9 bases. CDR1 is LNHDA and CDR2 is SQIVND in the germline V gene (reference sequence). This CDR3 comprises 14 residues. V shed 3 bases, J shed 3 bases, and the junction held 2 bases outside the gene matches. The CDR3 coding sequence is TGTGCCAGTAGTATGGGACTAGCAGAAGAGACCCAGTACTTC. Amino acid sequence: CASSMGLAEETQYF.

The chain carries TRBV5-1 and TRBJ2-1, with 7 bases matching TRBD1. CDR1 and CDR2 (germline): SGHRS, YFSETQ. V trimming: 3 bases; J trimming: 6 bases; junction bases outside the gene matches: 6. The CDR3 has 14 amino acids. CDR3 region: CASSSGGPFNEQFF. As DNA, the CDR3 is TGCGCCAGCAGCTCAGGGGGTCCCTTCAATGAGCAGTTCTTC. The entire variable domain, with the rest obtained from reference TRBV5-1 and TRBJ2-1, is as follows: KAGVTQTPRYLIKTRGQQVTLSCSPISGHRSVSWYQQTPGQGLQFLFEYFSETQRNKGNFPGRFSGRQFSNSRSEMNVSTLELGDSALYLCASSSGGPFNEQFFGPGTRLTVL.

This clone was detected a few times. V is TRBV5-6 and J is TRBJ1-5; D gene unclear. The CDR3 extends over 13 amino acids. CDR1 SGHDT and CDR2 YYEEEE come from the germline V gene. V lost 0 bases and J lost 6, with 7 bases in between. CDR3 loop: CASSLGLSQPQHF. The CDR3 DNA sequence: TGTGCCAGCAGCTTGGGACTTTCTCAGCCCCAGCATTTT. Full variable domain (remainder filled in from reference TRBV5-6 and TRBJ1-5): DAGVTQSPTHLIKTRGQQVTLRCSPKSGHDTVSWYQQALGQGPQFIFQYYEEEERQRGNFPDRFSGHQFPNYSSELNVNALLLGDSALYLCASSLGLSQPQHFGDGTRLSIL.

This chain uses TRBV3-1 (or the pseudogene TRBV3-2) with TRBJ2-3; 9 bases are shared with TRBD2. Germline-derived CDR1 and CDR2 are LGHDT and YNNKEL (reference sequence). V lost 4 bases, J lost 6 bases, and 11 bases stayed unmatched. The CDR3 extends over 16 amino acids. The CDR3: CASSLQVAGGADTQYF. CDR3 nucleotide sequence: TGTGCCAGCAGCCTACAAGTTGCGGGAGGGGCGGATACGCAGTATTTT.

The rearrangement uses TRBV28 and TRBJ2-2; 7 bases are shared with TRBD2. This CDR3 contains 18 residues. The V segment lost 5 bases and the J segment 0 bases; nucleotides outside the gene matches: 12. Germline lookup yields CDR1 MDHEN and CDR2 SYDVKM. In DNA, the CDR3 is TGTGCCAGCAGTGGAGTCCCGTATAGCGGGCCGAACACCGGGGAGCTGTTTTTT. Protein: CASSGVPYSGPNTGELFF.

The J gene is TRBJ2-7, the V gene TRBV2, with TRBD1 matching 7 bases. The CDR3 covers 14 residues. V was clipped by 6 bases and J by 2 bases; unmatched bases: 7. Per the germline V gene, CDR1 is SNHLY and CDR2 is FYNNEI. The CDR3 nucleotides are TGTGCCAGCAGATCCCTGACAGGGACCTACGAGCAGTACTTC. Amino acids: CASRSLTGTYEQYF.

This chain joins TRBV24-1 and TRBJ2-3; perhaps TRBD2 as D (7 bases). V was shortened by 0 bases and J by 1 base, with 10 bases between the two germline ends. The CDR3 spans 16 residues. The germline gives CDR1 KGHDR, CDR2 SFDVKD. For the CDR3, the DNA is TGTGCCACCAGTGATTTGCGAGGGGGGGGCACAGATACGCAGTATTTT. Translation gives CATSDLRGGGTDTQYF.

The chain couples TRBV29-1 to TRBJ2-1; tentative D call: TRBD1 (6 bases). The CDR3 length is 12 residues. The ends were cut back, 4 bases at V and 12 bases at J, with 16 bases in the middle. Per germline, CDR1 SQVTM and CDR2 ANQGSEA. The CDR3: CSVGGSEGVQFF. The CDR3 bases are TGCAGCGTTGGGGGTAGCGAGGGGGTGCAGTTCTTC.

The V call is TRBV14, the J call TRBJ2-3; D not certain. Trimming left V 3 bases short and J 1 base short, with 8 bases between. The CDR3 has 14 amino acids. Germline CDR1 reads SGHDN; CDR2 reads FVKESK. The CDR3 here is CASSHRVGTDTQYF. The CDR3 DNA sequence: TGTGCCAGCAGCCACCGGGTGGGCACAGATACGCAGTATTTT.

This clone was counted once. V usage is TRBV19 and J usage is TRBJ2-2; possible D gene TRBD2, 5 bases. CDR1 and CDR2 (germline): LNHDA, SQIVND (reference sequence). With 2 bases removed from V and 7 bases from J, the gap between germline ends came to 11 bases. The CDR3 extends over 14 amino acids. The CDR3 sequence: CASSIPGVNGELFF. The CDR3, as DNA: TGTGCCAGTAGTATACCCGGGGTCAACGGGGAGCTGTTTTTT.

The chain joins TRBV24-1 to TRBJ1-4, with D possibly matching TRBD1 (6 bases). CDR3 size: 16 residues. V was cut by 3 bases and J by 3 bases, with 13 bases left in between. The germline CDR1 and CDR2 sequences are KGHDR and SFDVKD. The CDR3 bases are TGTGCCACCAGTGATAGTACCAGGGGAGCTAATGAAAAACTGTTTTTT. It codes for CATSDSTRGANEKLFF.

The chain links TRBV6-5 to TRBJ2-3; 9 bases fit TRBD2. The CDR3 has 15 amino acids. V was pared by 2 bases and J by 5 bases, with 5 bases of the junction left unmatched. Germline-derived CDR1 and CDR2 are MNHEY and SVGAGI. DNA of the CDR3: TGTGCCAGCAGTTACGGGCGGGGGGGCGGAGATACGCAGTATTTT. This sequence encodes CASSYGRGGGDTQYF.

The chain recombines TRBV5-4 with TRBJ2-3; TRBD2 agrees at 11 bases. The junction had 5 bases not matched to a gene; V was cut back by 5 bases and J by 0 bases. CDR1 and CDR2 (germline): SGHNT, YYREEE (reference sequence). The length of the CDR3 is 16 residues. The CDR3 region is CASSPSGRSSTDTQYF. The CDR3 DNA follows: TGTGCCAGCAGTCCTAGCGGGAGGTCCAGCACAGATACGCAGTATTTT.

The chain recombines TRBV6-6 with TRBJ2-7, with TRBD1 as a possible D gene (8 bases). This CDR3 contains 15 residues. Per the germline V gene, CDR1 is MNHNY and CDR2 is SVGAGI (reference sequence). The V end was cut by 6 bases, the J end by 7 bases, with 22 bases between. DNA of the CDR3: TGTGCCAGCAGACGGACAGGGACTACGTATGGGGAGCAGTACTTC. Translating gives CASRRTGTTYGEQYF.

CDR3 coding DNA: TGCGCCAGCAGCTTGGCCGACAGGGACTCCTACAATGAGCAGTTCTTC. Translated: CASSLADRDSYNEQFF. The chain carries TRBV5-1 and TRBJ2-1, with 7 bases matching TRBD1. The CDR3 covers 16 residues. Germline V CDR1 and CDR2: SGHRS, YFSETQ. J was trimmed by 0 bases and V by 0 bases; bases with no gene match: 3.

The chain links TRBV7-2 to TRBJ1-2, with D perhaps TRBD1 (5 bases). Germline-derived CDR1 and CDR2 are SGHTA and FQGNSA. V dropped 3 bases and J dropped 5 bases, with 16 bases sitting between them. The CDR3 is 15 residues long. The CDR3 nucleotides are TGTGCCAGCAGCTTGGGCAGGGCCGGGGGGTATGGCTACACCTTC. Translating gives CASSLGRAGGYGYTF. Full variable domain (rest looked up from reference TRBV7-2 and TRBJ1-2): GAGVSQSPSNKVTEKGKDVELRCDPISGHTALYWYRQSLGQGLEFLIYFQGNSAPDKSGLPSDRFSAERTGGSVSTLTIQRTQQEDSAVYLCASSLGRAGGYGYTFGSGTRLTVV.

CDR3 loop: CASSLRIAGAASTDTQYF. The CDR3 coding sequence is TGTGCCAGCAGCTTAAGGATAGCGGGGGCCGCTAGCACAGATACGCAGTATTTT. The chain employs TRBV11-2 and TRBJ2-3, with 9 bases lining up with TRBD2. J was trimmed by 0 bases and V by 2 bases; bases with no gene match: 9. Germline V CDR1 and CDR2: SGHAT, FQNNGV. The CDR3 consists of 18 residues.

The rearrangement joins TRBV5-1 to TRBJ1-4; D is undetermined. The V end lost 5 bases, the J end lost 2 bases, and 16 bases lay between the germline ends. The CDR3 has 16 residues. The germline V gene has CDR1 SGHRS and CDR2 YFSETQ. CDR3 residues: CASSYAPTGTNEKLFF. The DNA for the CDR3 is TGCGCCAGCAGTTACGCTCCCACGGGGACTAATGAAAAACTGTTTTTT.